The clone carrying this T cell receptor beta chain was counted between two and nine times. What it binds is not known. It was with a sample-barcoded 5' primer and a J-beta primer mix that a second PCR of roughly 6 to 12 cycles was run. TCRdb re-analysed the 5' RACE reads in MiXCR, keeping a single row per CDR3 protein. The data contain 780,000 or so distinct CDR3 sequences, 20% to 30% of them singletons. The CDR3 loop spans 15 amino acids. Germline CDR1 SGHAT, CDR2 FQNNGV. Trimming removed 0 bases at V and 5 bases at J, with 13 bases between. The entry originates in a study of blood T cells in healthy people across ages. Investigators took around 11 milliliters of peripheral blood from every donor. Total RNA, at least 5.5 micrograms per sample, was extracted from PBMCs. Study results and limitations: Long-lived donors had more naive CD4+ cells and higher diversity than aged donors. Age advanced and TCR beta diversity per million T cells fell, roughly linearly.

The data were also submitted as part of a second study, on T cells of mothers and their children.

The clonotype originates from a boy aged 5-17 years in good health. The chain links TRBV11-2 to TRBJ2-5; D may match TRBD1 or TRBD2 (5 bases each). Source material: blood. The CDR3 reads CASSLDQGPRETQYF. CDR3 sequence (DNA): TGTGCCAGCAGCTTAGATCAGGGACCCCGGGAGACCCAGTACTTC.